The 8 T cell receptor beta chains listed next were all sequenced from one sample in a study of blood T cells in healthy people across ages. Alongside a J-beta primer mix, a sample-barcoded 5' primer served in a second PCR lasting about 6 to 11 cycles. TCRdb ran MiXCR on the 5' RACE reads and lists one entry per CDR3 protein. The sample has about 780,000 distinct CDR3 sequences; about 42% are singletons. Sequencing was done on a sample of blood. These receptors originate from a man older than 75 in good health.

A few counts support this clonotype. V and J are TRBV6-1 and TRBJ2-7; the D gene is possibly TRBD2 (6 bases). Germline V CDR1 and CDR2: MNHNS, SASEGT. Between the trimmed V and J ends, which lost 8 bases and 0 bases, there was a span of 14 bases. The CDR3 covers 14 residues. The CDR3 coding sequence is TGTGCCAGCGCTACCGGGACTTCCTCCTACGAGCAGTACTTC. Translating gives CASATGTSSYEQYF.

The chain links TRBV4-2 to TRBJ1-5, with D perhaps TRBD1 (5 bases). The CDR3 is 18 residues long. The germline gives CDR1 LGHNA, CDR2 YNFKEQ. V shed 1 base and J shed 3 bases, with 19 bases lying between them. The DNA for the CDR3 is TGTGCCAGCAGCCAAGTCGGAGCGGGGGTAGAGGCCAATCAGCCCCAGCATTTT. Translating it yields CASSQVGAGVEANQPQHF.

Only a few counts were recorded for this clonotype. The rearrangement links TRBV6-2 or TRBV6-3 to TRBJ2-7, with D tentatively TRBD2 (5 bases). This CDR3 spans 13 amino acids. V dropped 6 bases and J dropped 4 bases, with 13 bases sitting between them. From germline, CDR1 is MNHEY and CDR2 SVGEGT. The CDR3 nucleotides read TGTGCCAGCAGCCGGGATCCAATTTACGAGCAGTACTTC. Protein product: CASSRDPIYEQYF.

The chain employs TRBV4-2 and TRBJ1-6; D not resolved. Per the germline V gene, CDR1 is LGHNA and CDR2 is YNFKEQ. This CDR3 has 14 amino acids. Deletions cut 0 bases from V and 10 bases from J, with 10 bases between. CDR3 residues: CASSQDYSGSPLHF. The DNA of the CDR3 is TGTGCCAGCAGCCAAGATTATTCAGGCTCACCCCTCCACTTT.

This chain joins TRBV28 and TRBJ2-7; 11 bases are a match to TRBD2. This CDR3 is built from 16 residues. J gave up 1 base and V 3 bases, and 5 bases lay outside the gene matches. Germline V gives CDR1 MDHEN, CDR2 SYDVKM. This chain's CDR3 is CASSFLAGGPSYEQYF. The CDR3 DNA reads TGTGCCAGCAGTTTTCTAGCGGGAGGTCCTTCCTACGAGCAGTACTTC.

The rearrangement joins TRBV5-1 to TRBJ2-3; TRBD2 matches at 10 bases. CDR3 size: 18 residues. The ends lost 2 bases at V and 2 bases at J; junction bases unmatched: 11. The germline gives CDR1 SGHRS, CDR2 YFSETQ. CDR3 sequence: CASSFGTSDSGYTDTQYF. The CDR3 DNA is TGCGCCAGCAGCTTCGGGACTAGCGATTCCGGTTACACAGATACGCAGTATTTT.

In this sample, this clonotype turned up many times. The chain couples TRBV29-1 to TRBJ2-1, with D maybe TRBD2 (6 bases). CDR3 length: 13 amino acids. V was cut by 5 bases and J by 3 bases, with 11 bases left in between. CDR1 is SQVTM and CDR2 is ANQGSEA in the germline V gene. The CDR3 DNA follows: TGCAGCGTTCAACTAGCTAACTACAATGAGCAGTTCTTC. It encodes CSVQLANYNEQFF.

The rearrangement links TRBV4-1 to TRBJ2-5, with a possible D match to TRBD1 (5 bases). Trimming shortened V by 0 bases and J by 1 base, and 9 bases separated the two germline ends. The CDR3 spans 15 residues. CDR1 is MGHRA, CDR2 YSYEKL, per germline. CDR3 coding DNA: TGCGCCAGCAGCCAAGATTTGACAGCCCAAGAGACCCAGTACTTC. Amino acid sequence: CASSQDLTAQETQYF.